These 24 T cell receptor beta chains originate from one sample sequenced in a study of patients and donors after allogeneic stem cell transplantation. TCRdb re-derived calls from the RT-PCR reads in MiXCR, one entry per CDR3 protein. The sample carries roughly 940,000 distinct CDR3 sequences, about a sixth recorded once. The sequencing sample was made of blood, either unsorted or a sorted T cell fraction (not recorded which). These receptors all stem from a human donor who was either an allogeneic HSCT recipient or a stem cell or donor lymphocyte infusion donor (not recorded which). It is not recorded whose cells these are; they may come from a transplant donor.

In its sample, this clonotype was seen a few times. The chain uses TRBV9 and TRBJ2-1; D not resolved. The length of the CDR3 is 13 residues. The V end lost 0 bases, the J end lost 3 bases, and 4 bases lay between the germline ends. The germline V gene has CDR1 SGDLS and CDR2 YYNGEE. This CDR3 is CASSVGNYNEQFF. The CDR3 bases are TGTGCCAGCAGCGTAGGGAACTACAATGAGCAGTTCTTC.

The rearrangement uses TRBV19 and TRBJ1-4; the D is unclear. CDR1 is LNHDA and CDR2 is SQIVND in the germline V gene (reference sequence). The CDR3 length is 10 residues. V was pared by 6 bases and J by 5 bases, with 1 base between. CDR3 DNA: TGTGCCAGTAGAAATGAAAAACTGTTTTTT. It translates to CASRNEKLFF.

This clonotype has just a few counts. This chain links TRBV9 with TRBJ1-3, with a possible D match to TRBD1 (6 bases). The V gene lost 4 bases and the J gene lost 8 bases, with 10 bases spanning the gap. Germline CDR1 and CDR2: SGDLS and YYNGEE. The CDR3 runs 12 residues. For the CDR3, the DNA is TGTGCCAGCAGCATACAGGGAGACACCATATATTTT. Encoded protein: CASSIQGDTIYF. The full variable domain, in which reference TRBV9 and TRBJ1-3 provide the parts outside the CDR3, is DSGVTQTPKHLITATGQRVTLRCSPRSGDLSVYWYQQSLDQGLQFLIQYYNGEERAKGNILERFSAQQFPDLHSELNLSSLELGDSALYFCASSIQGDTIYFGEGSWLTVV.

The V call is TRBV5-1, the J call TRBJ2-3, with 15 bases identical to TRBD2. This CDR3 is 16 amino acids long. V gave up 3 bases and J gave up 3 bases; unmatched junction bases: 2. Germline loops: CDR1 SGHRS, CDR2 YFSETQ. The CDR3 region is CASSSGTSGRTDTQYF. In DNA, the CDR3 is TGCGCCAGCAGCTCCGGGACTAGCGGGAGGACAGATACGCAGTATTTT.

This clonotype was detected a few times. The CDR3 reads CASSQGYWTQETQYF. Here the CDR3 DNA reads TGCGCCAGCAGCCAAGGATATTGGACCCAAGAGACCCAGTACTTC. The V call is TRBV4-3, the J call TRBJ2-5, with D unresolved. Looked up from germline, CDR1 is LGHNA and CDR2 is YSLEER. This CDR3 is built from 15 residues. V lost 1 base and J lost 1, with 10 bases in between.

This clonotype showed up just a few times. The V and J genes are TRBV11-2 and TRBJ2-5; the match to TRBD2 covers 10 bases. Germline trimming cut 5 bases from V and 2 bases from J; bases unmatched to any gene: 5. Germline-derived CDR1 and CDR2 are SGHAT and FQNNGV. This CDR3 has 15 amino acids. CDR3 amino acids: CASSVLAGRQETQYF. CDR3 coding DNA: TGTGCCAGCAGCGTACTAGCGGGGAGACAAGAGACCCAGTACTTC.

This chain links TRBV6-1 with TRBJ2-6; 9 bases line up with TRBD1. CDR1 and CDR2 (germline): MNHNS, SASEGT. The CDR3 consists of 17 residues. V lost 5 bases to trimming and J lost 3 bases; unmatched junction nucleotides: 8. CDR3 region: CASSRGTGSSGANVLTF. The CDR3 nucleotides read TGTGCCAGCAGTAGGGGGACAGGGTCTAGTGGGGCCAACGTCCTGACTTTC.

The chain couples TRBV3-1 to TRBJ2-7; D possibly corresponds to TRBD1 (6 bases). The germline V and J ends were trimmed by 2 bases and 3 bases, with 11 bases remaining between them. From germline, CDR1 is LGHDT and CDR2 YNNKEL (reference sequence). The CDR3 length is 14 residues. DNA of the CDR3: TGTGCCAGCAGCCAATATGGGGACAACTACGAGCAGTACTTC. It specifies CASSQYGDNYEQYF.

The V gene is TRBV2, the J gene TRBJ1-2, with D possibly matching TRBD1 (5 bases). The CDR3 covers 12 residues. The V and J ends lost 8 bases and 8 bases respectively, with 15 bases between them. Germline CDR1 and CDR2: SNHLY and FYNNEI. CDR3 region: CASGTVAGGYTF. Written as DNA, the CDR3 is TGTGCCAGCGGGACGGTCGCGGGCGGCTACACCTTC. The variable domain in full, completed from reference TRBV2 and TRBJ1-2, reads EPEVTQTPSHQVTQMGQEVILRCVPISNHLYFYWYRQILGQKVEFLVSFYNNEISEKSEIFDDQFSVERPDGSNFTLKIRSTKLEDSAMYFCASGTVAGGYTFGSGTRLTVV.

This sequence joins TRBV20-1 and TRBJ2-3; TRBD2 matches 9 bases. The CDR3 totals 16 residues. V shed 0 bases and J 3 bases; nucleotides not matched to a gene: 7. Germline V gives CDR1 DFQATT, CDR2 SNEGSKA (reference sequence). The CDR3 protein is CSARDLSGGLTDTQYF. In DNA form, the CDR3 reads TGCAGTGCTAGAGATCTAAGCGGGGGGCTAACAGATACGCAGTATTTT.

The chain carries TRBV18 and TRBJ2-5; TRBD2 matches at 10 bases. The CDR3 runs to 15 residues. Trimming cost V 5 bases and J 5 bases; bases outside gene matches: 8. Germline V lookup: CDR1 KGHSH, CDR2 LQKENI. In DNA form, the CDR3 reads TGTGCCAGCTCATGGACTAGCGGTCCCCAGGAGACCCAGTACTTC. Its protein product is CASSWTSGPQETQYF.

The J gene is TRBJ2-7, the V gene TRBV6-5; 9 bases fit TRBD1. This CDR3 contains 11 residues. The germline CDR1 and CDR2 sequences are MNHEY and SVGAGI. V trimming: 10 bases; J trimming: 7 bases; junction bases outside the gene matches: 5. The CDR3 is CAIQGAGEQYF. The DNA of the CDR3 is TGTGCCATACAGGGGGCGGGTGAGCAGTACTTC.

This clonotype was observed many times. V gene TRBV12-3 or TRBV12-4 combines with J gene TRBJ2-7; 8 bases fit TRBD1. CDR3 length: 15 amino acids. Trimming took 3 bases from V and 1 from J; bases not matched to a gene: 5. The CDR3, as DNA: TGTGCCAGCAGTTTGACAGGGGAAAGGTCCTACGAGCAGTACTTC. Its protein product is CASSLTGERSYEQYF.

V is TRBV24-1 and J is TRBJ2-2, with TRBD2 identical over 10 bases. CDR3 length: 17 amino acids. The V and J ends lost 3 bases and 4 bases, in that order; junction bases with no gene match: 7. Germline lookup yields CDR1 KGHDR and CDR2 SFDVKD. DNA for the CDR3: TGTGCCACCAGTGATGGCCTAGCGGGAGAGTTCACCGGGGAGCTGTTTTTT. Amino acids: CATSDGLAGEFTGELFF.

This clonotype has more than one count but fewer than ten. The chain employs TRBV6-5 and TRBJ1-6; 7 positions match TRBD1. Germline CDR1 is MNHEY and CDR2 is SVGAGI. The ends lost 4 bases at V and 10 bases at J; junction bases unmatched: 13. There are 16 residues in the CDR3. The CDR3: CASSSTGGGRNSPLHF. The CDR3 nucleotides read TGTGCCAGCAGTTCTACCGGAGGGGGCCGCAACTCACCCCTCCACTTT.

This clonotype was counted between two and nine times. The gene calls are TRBV5-6 and TRBJ2-1; possibly TRBD1 or TRBD2 for D (5 bases each). Germline V gene data show CDR1 as SGHDT and CDR2 as YYEEEE. V lost 3 bases, J lost 6 bases, and 10 bases lay in between. This CDR3 has 13 amino acids. CDR3 sequence reads: CASSWDGGNEQFF. The CDR3 coding sequence is TGTGCCAGCAGCTGGGACGGAGGCAATGAGCAGTTCTTC.

This clonotype showed up just a few times. V gene TRBV10-3 combines with J gene TRBJ1-5; TRBD1 aligns across 11 bases. V dropped 6 bases and J dropped 6; count of bases not matched to a gene: 10. Germline CDR1 and CDR2: ENHRY and SYGVKD. CDR3 length equals 16 residues. The CDR3 DNA reads as TGTGCCATCAGCCTGGGGGACAGGGGGGGCGGTCAGCCCCAGCATTTT. Translation gives CAISLGDRGGGQPQHF.

This clonotype showed up just a few times. The V gene is TRBV6-5, the J gene TRBJ2-2; 9 nucleotides line up with TRBD2. The length of the CDR3 is 16 residues. CDR1 is MNHEY and CDR2 is SVGAGI in the germline V gene. The J segment lost 6 bases and the V segment lost 0 bases, leaving 5 bases of the junction unmatched. The CDR3 DNA sequence: TGTGCCAGCAGTTACTCACTTGCGGGAGGGCCCGGGGAGCTGTTTTTT. It specifies CASSYSLAGGPGELFF.

The sample holds many counts of this clonotype. This chain connects TRBV12-3 or TRBV12-4 to TRBJ1-2; D possibly corresponds to TRBD1 (5 bases). V lost 7 bases to trimming and J lost 3 bases, with 9 bases between them. The CDR3 length is 12 residues. The CDR3 nucleotides read TGTGCCAGCACCCCGGGGGACTATGGCTACACCTTC. Its translation is CASTPGDYGYTF.

This clonotype was picked up a small number of times. The chain uses TRBV6-1 and TRBJ2-1; no clear D. The V end was cut by 6 bases, the J end by 6 bases, with 15 bases between. The CDR3 is made up of 14 amino acids. CDR1 MNHNS and CDR2 SASEGT come from the germline V gene. The CDR3 region is CASRRTWGGNEQFF. The CDR3 DNA is TGTGCCAGCAGGAGAACCTGGGGTGGCAATGAGCAGTTCTTC.

V gene TRBV2 combines with J gene TRBJ2-5, with D hard to call. This CDR3 is 13 amino acids long. The germline V gene has CDR1 SNHLY and CDR2 FYNNEI. V lost 8 bases and J 5 bases, leaving 15 bases between the germline ends. The CDR3 here is CASRSEAPETQYF. CDR3 in DNA: TGTGCCAGCCGCTCTGAGGCCCCCGAGACCCAGTACTTC.

This clonotype came up a few times. This CDR3 is CATSEPGLAGVEQFF. CDR3 sequence (DNA): TGTGCCACCAGTGAGCCAGGACTAGCGGGAGTTGAGCAGTTCTTC. The chain employs TRBV24-1 and TRBJ2-1; 13 bases match TRBD2. The length of the CDR3 is 15 residues. The junction had 5 bases not matched to a gene; V was cut back by 4 bases and J by 9 bases. Germline-derived CDR1 and CDR2 are KGHDR and SFDVKD.

J is TRBJ1-2 and V is TRBV7-8; a possible D gene is TRBD1 (5 bases). The CDR3 totals 15 residues. Deletions cut 1 base from V and 2 bases from J, with 11 bases between. Germline loops: CDR1 SGHVS, CDR2 FQNEAQ. The CDR3 coding sequence is TGTGCCAGCAGCTTAGGACAGAACGCCAACTATGGCTACACCTTC. It translates to CASSLGQNANYGYTF. Supplemented by reference TRBV7-8 and TRBJ1-2, the full variable domain reads GAGVSQSPRYKVAKRGQDVALRCDPISGHVSLFWYQQALGQGPEFLTYFQNEAQLDKSGLPSDRFFAERPEGSVSTLKIQRTQQEDSAVYLCASSLGQNANYGYTFGSGTRLTVV.

The gene calls are TRBV6-5 and TRBJ1-3; tentative D call: TRBD1 (5 bases). V lost 2 bases, J lost 2 bases, and 13 bases lay in between. Germline CDR1 is MNHEY and CDR2 is SVGAGI. The CDR3 extends over 16 amino acids. CDR3 DNA: TGTGCCAGCAGTTACCTCGGGGCGCGTACTGGAAACACCATATATTTT. This codes for CASSYLGARTGNTIYF.